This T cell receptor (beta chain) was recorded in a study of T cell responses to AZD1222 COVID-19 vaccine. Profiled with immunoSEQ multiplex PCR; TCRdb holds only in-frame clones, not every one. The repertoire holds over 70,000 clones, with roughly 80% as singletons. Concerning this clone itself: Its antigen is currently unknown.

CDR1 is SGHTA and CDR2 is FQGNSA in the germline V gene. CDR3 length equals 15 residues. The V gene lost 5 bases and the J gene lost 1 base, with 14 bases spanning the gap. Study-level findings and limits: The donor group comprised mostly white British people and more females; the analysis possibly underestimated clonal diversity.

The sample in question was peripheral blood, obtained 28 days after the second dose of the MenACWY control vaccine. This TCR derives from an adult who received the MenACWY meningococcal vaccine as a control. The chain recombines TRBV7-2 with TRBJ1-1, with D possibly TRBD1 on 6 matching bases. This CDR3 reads CASSASGVANTEAFF. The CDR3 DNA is TGTGCCAGCAGCGCATCAGGGGTCGCGAACACTGAAGCTTTCTTT. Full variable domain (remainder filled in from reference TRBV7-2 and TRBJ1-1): GAGVSQSPSNKVTEKGKDVELRCDPISGHTALYWYRQSLGQGLEFLIYFQGNSAPDKSGLPSDRFSAERTGGSVSTLTIQRTQQEDSAVYLCASSASGVANTEAFFGQGTRLTVV.